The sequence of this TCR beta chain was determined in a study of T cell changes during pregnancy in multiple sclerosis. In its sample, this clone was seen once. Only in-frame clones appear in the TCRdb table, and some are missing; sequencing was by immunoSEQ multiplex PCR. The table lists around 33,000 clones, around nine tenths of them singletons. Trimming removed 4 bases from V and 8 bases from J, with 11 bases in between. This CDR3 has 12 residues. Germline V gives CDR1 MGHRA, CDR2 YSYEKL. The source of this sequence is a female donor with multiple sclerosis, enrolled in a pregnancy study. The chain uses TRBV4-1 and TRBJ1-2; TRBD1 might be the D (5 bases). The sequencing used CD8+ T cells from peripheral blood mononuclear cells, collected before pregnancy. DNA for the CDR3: TGCGCCAGCAGCCGGGGCCTGGAGGGCTACACCTTC. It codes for CASSRGLEGYTF.